The next 21 T cell receptor beta chains were all read from a single sample in a study of cytomegalovirus exposure and HLA in healthy donors (dated by TCRdb to about 2017). Library prep was done by the immunoSEQ multiplex PCR assay. For the multiplex PCR, a mixture combining 60 forward primers for TCR Vbeta segments and 13 reverse primers for TCR Jbeta segments was used. Imported from immuneACCESS, the table was reduced by TCRdb to in-frame sequences with V and J called. These copies leave out some clones; in studies compared against another copy, an unresolved V gene accounts for under half, and the cause of the remainder is not known. For this sample the table gives 120,000 or so clones, of which approximately 17% were detected only once. The ten top clones hold about 2.6% of the sample. The specimen sequenced was PBMCs. These receptors were taken from a female donor in good health and CMV-seropositive.

This clone was detected a few times. The chain combines TRBV4-3 with TRBJ2-3; 9 bases agree with TRBD2. The CDR3 is 17 residues long. CDR1 is LGHNA and CDR2 is YSLEER in the germline V gene. J was trimmed by 0 bases and V by 3 bases; bases with no gene match: 7. The CDR3 is CASSQTWTSASTDTQYF. In DNA form, the CDR3 reads TGCGCCAGCAGCCAGACCTGGACTAGCGCTAGCACAGATACGCAGTATTTT.

V is TRBV5-5 and J is TRBJ2-7, with TRBD1 matching over 11 bases. Germline CDR1 is SGHKS and CDR2 is YYEKEE (reference sequence). The CDR3 runs to 16 residues. Unmatched junction bases numbered 10, after V lost 4 bases and J lost 4 bases. CDR3 loop: CASSPPGQGAVYEQYF. The CDR3 DNA is TGTGCCAGCAGCCCCCCCGGACAGGGGGCGGTATACGAGCAGTACTTC.

The chain combines TRBV19 with TRBJ1-2; 9 bases map to TRBD1. The CDR3 is made up of 13 amino acids. The germline V gene encodes CDR1 LNHDA and CDR2 SQIVND (reference sequence). V trimming: 3 bases; J trimming: 4 bases; junction bases outside the gene matches: 0. This chain's CDR3 is CASSMDRGYGYTF. For the CDR3, the DNA is TGTGCCAGTAGTATGGACAGGGGCTATGGCTACACCTTC.

The rearrangement uses TRBV7-3 and TRBJ1-2, with a tentative D call TRBD1 (6 bases). Trimming cost V 1 base and J 8 bases, with 11 bases left between them. This CDR3 has 13 residues. Germline loops: CDR1 SGHTA, CDR2 FQGTGA. The CDR3 DNA is TGTGCCAGCAGCTTAAGGGCAGGGGACGGCTACACCTTC. Amino acid sequence: CASSLRAGDGYTF.

The DNA for the CDR3 is TGTGCCAGTAGTATCTATCTTTGGAGTAGGCACGAGCAGTACTTC. Its protein is CASSIYLWSRHEQYF. The chain employs TRBV19 and TRBJ2-7; D is ambiguous. Germline CDR1 and CDR2: LNHDA and SQIVND (reference sequence). Trimming left V 3 bases short and J 5 bases short, with 17 bases between. The length of the CDR3 is 15 residues.

V and J are TRBV4-2 and TRBJ2-7, with a possible D match to TRBD2 (5 bases). With 0 bases removed from V and 5 bases from J, the gap between germline ends came to 14 bases. CDR1 and CDR2 from the germline V gene are LGHNA and YNFKEQ. This CDR3 spans 15 amino acids. The CDR3 DNA sequence: TGTGCCAGCAGCCAAGATTGGAGGAGACCAGACGAGCAGTACTTC. Protein: CASSQDWRRPDEQYF.

This clone was seen a few times. V and J are TRBV7-9 and TRBJ1-4; tentative D call: TRBD1 (6 bases). Germline loops: CDR1 SEHNR, CDR2 FQNEAQ (reference sequence). V was shortened by 10 bases and J by 7 bases, with 16 bases between the two germline ends. The CDR3 extends over 13 amino acids. CDR3 bases: TGTGCCACCCGTAGGGGGATCGGTGAAAAACTGTTTTTT. Amino acids: CATRRGIGEKLFF.

The rearrangement joins TRBV6-1 to TRBJ1-5; D is perhaps TRBD1 (5 bases). Trimming cost V 9 bases and J 7 bases, with 16 bases left between them. The CDR3 runs 13 residues. Germline CDR1 reads MNHNS; CDR2 reads SASEGT. CDR3 region: CASWGWGGQPQHF. CDR3 nucleotide sequence: TGTGCCAGTTGGGGTTGGGGCGGACAGCCCCAGCATTTT.

This clone occurred a few times. The chain recombines TRBV5-1 with TRBJ1-1, with unresolved D. V shed 0 bases and J shed 3 bases, with 12 bases lying between them. This CDR3 contains 15 residues. The germline V gene encodes CDR1 SGHRS and CDR2 YFSETQ. The CDR3 region has the DNA TGCGCCAGCAGCTTGGGGGTGGGCTGGGACACTGAAGCTTTCTTT. Encoded protein: CASSLGVGWDTEAFF.

The V and J genes are TRBV5-4 and TRBJ1-2; no reliable D call. CDR1 and CDR2 (germline): SGHNT, YYREEE (reference sequence). CDR3 length equals 16 residues. Trimming took 5 bases from V and 0 from J, leaving 17 bases between them. Here the CDR3 reads CASRRGNSASNYGYTF. In DNA form, the CDR3 reads TGTGCCAGCAGACGAGGAAATTCCGCCTCTAACTATGGCTACACCTTC.

This clone appeared many times. The V gene is TRBV5-4, the J gene TRBJ2-7, with TRBD2 matching 13 bases. The CDR3 totals 15 residues. Germline V gene lookup returns CDR1 SGHNT and CDR2 YYREEE (reference sequence). V shed 4 bases, J shed 8 bases, and the junction held 9 bases outside the gene matches. The CDR3 region is CASSPTGTSGAQQYF. CDR3 in DNA: TGTGCCAGCAGCCCTACCGGGACTAGCGGGGCACAGCAGTACTTC.

The J gene is TRBJ1-5, the V gene TRBV28; the match to TRBD1 covers 11 bases. Unmatched junction bases numbered 13, after V lost 7 bases and J lost 5 bases. This CDR3 comprises 17 residues. The germline gives CDR1 MDHEN, CDR2 SYDVKM. The CDR3 loop is CASILGPGQGAYQPQHF. The CDR3 bases are TGTGCCAGCATTCTTGGTCCCGGACAGGGGGCTTATCAGCCCCAGCATTTT. The whole variable domain, filled in from reference TRBV28 and TRBJ1-5, reads DVKVTQSSRYLVKRTGEKVFLECVQDMDHENMFWYRQDPGLGLRLIYFSYDVKMKEKGDIPEGYSVSREKKERFSLILESASTNQTSMYLCASILGPGQGAYQPQHFGDGTRLSIL.

The V gene is TRBV28, the J gene TRBJ2-5; D is possibly TRBD2 (6 bases). The J call may not be correct, given that the DNA end is closer to TRBJ2-7. CDR3 length: 13 residues. Germline CDR1 reads MDHEN; CDR2 reads SYDVKM. This CDR3 is CASSLGGTYEQYF. The CDR3 DNA sequence: TGTGCCAGCAGTCTCGGGGGAACCTACGAGCAGTACTTC.

The CDR3, as DNA: TGTGCCAGCTCACAAACAGCGAACACTGAAGCTTTCTTT. It yields the protein CASSQTANTEAFF. The gene calls are TRBV18 and TRBJ1-1; D call uncertain. The CDR3 spans 13 residues. V shed 4 bases and J shed 1 base, with 7 bases lying between them. The germline gives CDR1 KGHSH, CDR2 LQKENI.

The V gene is TRBV2, the J gene TRBJ2-1, with D maybe TRBD1 (6 bases). V lost 6 bases to trimming and J lost 0 bases, with 12 bases between them. Germline CDR1 SNHLY, CDR2 FYNNEI. CDR3 size: 15 residues. CDR3 DNA: TGTGCCAGCAGCCTGGACAGAGTCTCCTACAATGAGCAGTTCTTC. Its translation: CASSLDRVSYNEQFF. Full variable domain (missing parts from reference TRBV2 and TRBJ2-1): EPEVTQTPSHQVTQMGQEVILRCVPISNHLYFYWYRQILGQKVEFLVSFYNNEISEKSEIFDDQFSVERPDGSNFTLKIRSTKLEDSAMYFCASSLDRVSYNEQFFGPGTRLTVL.

In its sample, this clone was seen a few times. The genes are TRBV7-2 and TRBJ1-5; D gene ambiguous. The CDR3 has 14 residues. Germline-derived CDR1 and CDR2 are SGHTA and FQGNSA. Trimming cost V 0 bases and J 7 bases, with 10 bases left between them. The CDR3 region is CASSLAPGYQPQHF. CDR3 coding DNA: TGTGCCAGCAGCTTAGCGCCGGGTTACCAGCCCCAGCATTTT.

This sequence joins TRBV5-4 and TRBJ2-7; TRBD1 aligns across 10 bases. The CDR3 contains 16 residues. Germline loops: CDR1 SGHNT, CDR2 YYREEE (reference sequence). V was pared by 4 bases and J by 7 bases, with 14 bases of the junction left unmatched. The CDR3 DNA reads TGTGCCAGCAGCGAAGGGGACAGGGGATTTAGCAGGGAGCAGTACTTC. This encodes CASSEGDRGFSREQYF.

This clone was recorded a few times. CDR3 DNA: TGTGCCAGCAGTTTCTCCGGGATACTCAACGAGCAGTACTTC. It translates to CASSFSGILNEQYF. The chain joins TRBV6-1 to TRBJ2-7, with D possibly TRBD2 on 5 matching bases. This CDR3 has 14 amino acids. Germline lookup yields CDR1 MNHNS and CDR2 SASEGT. V was shortened by 5 bases and J by 5 bases, with 16 bases between the two germline ends.

There are a few counts of this clone. The CDR3 protein is CASSLGFGGAGANVLTF. The CDR3 region has the DNA TGCGCCAGCAGCTTGGGGTTTGGCGGGGCTGGGGCCAACGTCCTGACTTTC. This chain joins TRBV5-1 and TRBJ2-6, with TRBD2 as a possible D gene (6 bases). V was trimmed by 0 bases and J by 2 bases, leaving 12 bases between them. The CDR3 length is 17 residues. Germline assignment: CDR1 SGHRS and CDR2 YFSETQ.

V is TRBV4-2 and J is TRBJ2-5; 13 nucleotides agree with TRBD2. The CDR3 contains 15 residues. Germline V gene sequence: CDR1 LGHNA, CDR2 YNFKEQ. The V and J ends lost 1 base and 11 bases, in that order; junction bases with no gene match: 7. The CDR3 nucleotides read TGTGCCAGCAGCCAAGCGACTAGCGGGGGGAGGCCACAGTACTTC. It is translated as CASSQATSGGRPQYF.

This clone was counted only a few times. This chain joins TRBV5-1 and TRBJ2-3; D not resolved. The CDR3 loop spans 14 amino acids. Germline assignment: CDR1 SGHRS and CDR2 YFSETQ. V was cut by 0 bases and J by 6 bases, with 11 bases left in between. CDR3 sequence reads: CASSLVFGPDTQYF. Written as DNA, the CDR3 is TGCGCCAGCAGCTTGGTGTTCGGTCCCGATACGCAGTATTTT.